This T cell receptor (beta chain) stems from a study of blood T cell repertoires in COVID-19. In its sample, this clone was seen a few times. Germline values: CDR1 SEHNR, CDR2 FQNEAQ (reference sequence). The CDR3 has 17 residues. V lost 0 bases and J 1 base, leaving 15 bases between the germline ends. Clones were sequenced by immunoSEQ multiplex PCR, and TCRdb holds only the in-frame ones, with some missing. The sample includes about 320,000 clones, around 84% seen only once; the top ten take 1.9%. Sequencing was carried out using PBMCs or T cells enriched from blood (not recorded which). The clonotype was recovered from a woman younger than 45 who had been exposed to COVID-19. The genes are TRBV7-9 and TRBJ2-5; D unresolved. Written as DNA, the CDR3 is TGTGCCAGCAGCTTAGCGATAGATCCATTCGCCCAAGAGACCCAGTACTTC. As protein: CASSLAIDPFAQETQYF.